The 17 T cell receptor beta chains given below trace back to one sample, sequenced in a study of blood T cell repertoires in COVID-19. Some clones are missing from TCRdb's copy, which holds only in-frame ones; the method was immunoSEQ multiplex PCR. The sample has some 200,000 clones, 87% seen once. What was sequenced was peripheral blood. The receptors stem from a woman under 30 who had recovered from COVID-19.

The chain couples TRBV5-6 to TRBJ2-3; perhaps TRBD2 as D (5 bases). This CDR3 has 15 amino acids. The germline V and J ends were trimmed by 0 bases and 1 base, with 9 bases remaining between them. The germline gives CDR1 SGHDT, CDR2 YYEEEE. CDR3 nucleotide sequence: TGTGCCAGCAGCTTGGATGGCGGGCGCACAGATACGCAGTATTTT. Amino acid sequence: CASSLDGGRTDTQYF.

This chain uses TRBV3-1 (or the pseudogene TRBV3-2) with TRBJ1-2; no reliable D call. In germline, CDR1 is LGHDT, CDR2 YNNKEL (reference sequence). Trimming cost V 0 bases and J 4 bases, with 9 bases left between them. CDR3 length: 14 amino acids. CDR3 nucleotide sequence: TGTGCCAGCAGCCAAGAGGGCGCTACCTATGGCTACACCTTC. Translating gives CASSQEGATYGYTF.

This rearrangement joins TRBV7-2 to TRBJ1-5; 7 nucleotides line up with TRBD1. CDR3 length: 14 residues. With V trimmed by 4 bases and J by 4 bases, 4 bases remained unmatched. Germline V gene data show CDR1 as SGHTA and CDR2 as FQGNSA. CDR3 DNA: TGTGCCAGCAGCTCGCAGGGGGTTAATCAGCCCCAGCATTTT. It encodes CASSSQGVNQPQHF.

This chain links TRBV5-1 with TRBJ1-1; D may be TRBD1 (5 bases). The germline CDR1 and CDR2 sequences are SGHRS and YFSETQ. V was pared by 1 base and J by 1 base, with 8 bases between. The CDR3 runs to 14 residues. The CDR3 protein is CASSLTTGNTEAFF. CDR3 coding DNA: TGCGCCAGCAGCTTGACCACAGGGAACACTGAAGCTTTCTTT.

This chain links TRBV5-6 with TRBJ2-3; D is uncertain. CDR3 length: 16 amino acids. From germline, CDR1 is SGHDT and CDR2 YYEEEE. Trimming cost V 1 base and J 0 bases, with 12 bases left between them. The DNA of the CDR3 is TGTGCCAGCAGCTTGTCGGTCGGTGTTAGCACAGATACGCAGTATTTT. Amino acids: CASSLSVGVSTDTQYF.

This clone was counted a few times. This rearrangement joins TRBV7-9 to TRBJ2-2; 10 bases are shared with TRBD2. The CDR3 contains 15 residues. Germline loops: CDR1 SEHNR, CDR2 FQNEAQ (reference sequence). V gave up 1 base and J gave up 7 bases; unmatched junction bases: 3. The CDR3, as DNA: TGTGCCAGCAGCTTAGGAGGACTAGCGGTCGGGGAGCTGTTTTTT. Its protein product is CASSLGGLAVGELFF. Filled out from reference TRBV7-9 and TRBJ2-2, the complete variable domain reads DTGVSQNPRHKITKRGQNVTFRCDPISEHNRLYWYRQTLGQGPEFLTYFQNEAQLEKSRLLSDRFSAERPKGSFSTLEIQRTEQGDSAMYLCASSLGGLAVGELFFGEGSRLTVL.

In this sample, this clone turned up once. The CDR3 spells CASSQPTRQGQNTEAFF. CDR3 in DNA: TGTGCCAGCAGCCAACCCACTCGACAGGGCCAGAACACTGAAGCTTTCTTT. V is TRBV14 and J is TRBJ1-1; 7 bases align to TRBD1. Per germline, CDR1 SGHDN and CDR2 FVKESK. The CDR3 consists of 17 residues. Unmatched junction bases numbered 10, after V lost 2 bases and J lost 1 base. The full variable domain, rest sourced from reference TRBV14 and TRBJ1-1, is EAGVTQFPSHSVIEKGQTVTLRCDPISGHDNLYWYRRVMGKEIKFLLHFVKESKQDESGMPNNRFLAERTGGTYSTLKVQPAELEDSGVYFCASSQPTRQGQNTEAFFGQGTRLTVV.

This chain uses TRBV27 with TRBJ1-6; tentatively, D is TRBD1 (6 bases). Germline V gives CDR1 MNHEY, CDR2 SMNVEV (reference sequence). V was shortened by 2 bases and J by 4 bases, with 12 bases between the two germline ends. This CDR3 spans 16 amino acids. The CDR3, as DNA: TGTGCCAGCAGTTTAAGCCCAGGGGCTTATAATTCACCCCTCCACTTT. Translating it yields CASSLSPGAYNSPLHF.

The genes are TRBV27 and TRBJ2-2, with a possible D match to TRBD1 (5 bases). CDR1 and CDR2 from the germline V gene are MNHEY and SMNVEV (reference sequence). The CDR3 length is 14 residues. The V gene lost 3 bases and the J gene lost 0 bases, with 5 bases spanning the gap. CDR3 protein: CASSLGPNTGELFF. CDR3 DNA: TGTGCCAGCAGTTTGGGGCCGAACACCGGGGAGCTGTTTTTT.

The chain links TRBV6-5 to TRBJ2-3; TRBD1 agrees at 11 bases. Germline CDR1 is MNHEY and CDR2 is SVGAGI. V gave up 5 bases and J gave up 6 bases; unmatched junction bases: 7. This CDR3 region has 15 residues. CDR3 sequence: CASSLGQGAGDTQYF. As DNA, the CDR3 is TGTGCCAGCAGTCTCGGACAGGGGGCAGGGGATACGCAGTATTTT.

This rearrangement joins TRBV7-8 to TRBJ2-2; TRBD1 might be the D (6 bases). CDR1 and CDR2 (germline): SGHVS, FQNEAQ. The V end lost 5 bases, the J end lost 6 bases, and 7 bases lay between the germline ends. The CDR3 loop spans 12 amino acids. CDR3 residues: CASSQGSGELFF. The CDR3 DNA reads TGTGCCAGCAGCCAGGGGTCCGGGGAGCTGTTTTTT.

In DNA form, the CDR3 reads TGTGCCAGCAGCAAAACCGGGACAGGTCTGTCCTACGAGCAGTACGTC. It codes for CASSKTGTGLSYEQYV. The chain employs TRBV2 and TRBJ2-7, with 8 bases matching TRBD1. Germline V gives CDR1 SNHLY, CDR2 FYNNEI. The ends lost 6 bases at V and 1 base at J; junction bases unmatched: 11. CDR3 length: 16 residues.

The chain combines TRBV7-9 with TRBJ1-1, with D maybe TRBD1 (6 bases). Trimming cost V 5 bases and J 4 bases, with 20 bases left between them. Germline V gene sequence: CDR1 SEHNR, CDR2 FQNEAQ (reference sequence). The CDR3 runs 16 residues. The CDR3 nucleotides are TGTGCCAGCAGCCCGCCAGGGGCCCCCTCTAGCACTGAAGCTTTCTTT. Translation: CASSPPGAPSSTEAFF.

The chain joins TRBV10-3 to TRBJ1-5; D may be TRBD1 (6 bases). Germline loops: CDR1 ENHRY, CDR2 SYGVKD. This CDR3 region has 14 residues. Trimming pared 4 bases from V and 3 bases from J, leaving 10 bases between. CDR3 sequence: CAISADRNNQPQHF. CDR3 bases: TGTGCCATCAGTGCCGACAGGAACAATCAGCCCCAGCATTTT.

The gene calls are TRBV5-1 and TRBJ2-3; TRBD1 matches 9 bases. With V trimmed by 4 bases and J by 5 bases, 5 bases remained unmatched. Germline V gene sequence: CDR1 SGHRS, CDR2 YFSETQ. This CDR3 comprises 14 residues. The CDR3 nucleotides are TGCGCCAGCAGCCCGACGACAGGGGGAGATACGCAGTATTTT. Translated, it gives CASSPTTGGDTQYF.

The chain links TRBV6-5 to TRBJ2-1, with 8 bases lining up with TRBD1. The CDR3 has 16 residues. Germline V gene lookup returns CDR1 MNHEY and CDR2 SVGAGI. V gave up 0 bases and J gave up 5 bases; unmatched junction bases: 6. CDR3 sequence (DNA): TGTGCCAGCAGTTACTCGAGATCAGGGGGCAACAATGAGCAGTTCTTC. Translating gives CASSYSRSGGNNEQFF.

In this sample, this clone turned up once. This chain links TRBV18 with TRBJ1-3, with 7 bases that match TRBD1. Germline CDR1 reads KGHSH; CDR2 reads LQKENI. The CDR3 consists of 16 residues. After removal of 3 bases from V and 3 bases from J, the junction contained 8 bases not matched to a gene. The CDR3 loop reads CASSPRQRQGGNTIYF. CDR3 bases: TGTGCCAGCTCACCGAGACAGCGACAGGGTGGAAACACCATATATTTT. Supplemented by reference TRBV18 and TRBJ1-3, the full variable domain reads NAGVMQNPRHLVRRRGQEARLRCSPMKGHSHVYWYRQLPEEGLKFMVYLQKENIIDESGMPKERFSAEFPKEGPSILRIQQVVRGDSAAYFCASSPRQRQGGNTIYFGEGSWLTVV.